This T cell receptor beta chain was retrieved from a study of blood T cell repertoires in COVID-19. Overall study: Acute and convalescent COVID-19 specimens originated in the United States, Italy and Spain. Sample material is recorded as cDNA or gDNA derived from T cells, B-cell-depleted T cells, or PBMCs.

Losses at the gene ends were 2 bases for V and 2 bases for J; bases not matched to a gene: 5. Germline CDR1 and CDR2: SGHRS and YFSETQ. The CDR3 contains 15 residues. How the authors handled the data: Reference gene primer amplification yielded estimated nucleated cell counts. TCRdb keeps only in-frame clones here, not all; method: immunoSEQ multiplex PCR. The V and J calls and clone size were taken over from that table, and D and trimming were inferred from the DNA. The sample comprises approximately 17,000 clones, 70% to 90% of which are singletons, and roughly 49% rests with the top ten. The clonotype comes from a human donor in a cohort sampled during active COVID-19. This chain connects TRBV5-1 to TRBJ2-7, with 9 bases lining up with TRBD1. Sequencing used peripheral blood. The CDR3 DNA is TGCGCCAGCAGCTTTACAGGGGGCGCGACCTACGAGCAGTACTTC. Its protein product is CASSFTGGATYEQYF. The complete variable domain, with remaining parts taken from reference TRBV5-1 and TRBJ2-7, reads KAGVTQTPRYLIKTRGQQVTLSCSPISGHRSVSWYQQTPGQGLQFLFEYFSETQRNKGNFPGRFSGRQFSNSRSEMNVSTLELGDSALYLCASSFTGGATYEQYFGPGTRLTVT.